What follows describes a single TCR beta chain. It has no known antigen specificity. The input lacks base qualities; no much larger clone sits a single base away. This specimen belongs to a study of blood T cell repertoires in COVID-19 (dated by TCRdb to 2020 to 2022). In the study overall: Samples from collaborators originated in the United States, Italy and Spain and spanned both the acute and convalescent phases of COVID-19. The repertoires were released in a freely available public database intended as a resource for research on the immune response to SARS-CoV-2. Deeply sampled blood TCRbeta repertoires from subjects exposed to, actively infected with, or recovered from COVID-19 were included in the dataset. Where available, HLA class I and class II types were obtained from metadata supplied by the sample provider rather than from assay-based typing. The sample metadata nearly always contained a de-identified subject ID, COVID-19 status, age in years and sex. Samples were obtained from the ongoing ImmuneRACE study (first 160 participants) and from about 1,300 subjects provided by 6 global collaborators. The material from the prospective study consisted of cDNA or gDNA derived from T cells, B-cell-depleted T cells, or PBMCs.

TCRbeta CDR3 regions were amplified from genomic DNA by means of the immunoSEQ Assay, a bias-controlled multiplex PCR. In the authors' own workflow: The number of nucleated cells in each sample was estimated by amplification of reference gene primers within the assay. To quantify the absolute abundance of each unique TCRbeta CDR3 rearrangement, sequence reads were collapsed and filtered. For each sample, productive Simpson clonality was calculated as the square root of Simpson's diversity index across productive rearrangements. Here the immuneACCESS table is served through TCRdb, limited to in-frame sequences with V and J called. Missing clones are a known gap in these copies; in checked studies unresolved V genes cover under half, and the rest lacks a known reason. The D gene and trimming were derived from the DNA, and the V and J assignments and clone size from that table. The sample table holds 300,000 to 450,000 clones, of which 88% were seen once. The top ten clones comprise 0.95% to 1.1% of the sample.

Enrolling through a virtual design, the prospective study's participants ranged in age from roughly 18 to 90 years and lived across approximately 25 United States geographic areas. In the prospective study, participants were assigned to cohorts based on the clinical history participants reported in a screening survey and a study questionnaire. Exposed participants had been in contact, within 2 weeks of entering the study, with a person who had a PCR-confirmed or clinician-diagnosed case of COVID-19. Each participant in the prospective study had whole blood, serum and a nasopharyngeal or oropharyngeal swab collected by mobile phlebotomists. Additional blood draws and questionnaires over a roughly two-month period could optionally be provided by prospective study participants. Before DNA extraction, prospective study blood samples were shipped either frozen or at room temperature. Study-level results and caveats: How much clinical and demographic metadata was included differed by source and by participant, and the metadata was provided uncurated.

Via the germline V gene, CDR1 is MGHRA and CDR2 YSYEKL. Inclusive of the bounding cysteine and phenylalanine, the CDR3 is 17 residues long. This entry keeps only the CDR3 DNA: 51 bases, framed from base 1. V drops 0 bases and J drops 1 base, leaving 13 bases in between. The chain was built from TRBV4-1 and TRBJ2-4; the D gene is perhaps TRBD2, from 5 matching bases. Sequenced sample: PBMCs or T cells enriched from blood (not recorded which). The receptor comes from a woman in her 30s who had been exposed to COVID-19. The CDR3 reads CASSQDSVLRAKNIQYF. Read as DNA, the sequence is TGCGCCAGCAGCCAAGATAGCGTTCTAAGGGCCAAAAACATTCAGTACTTC.